Each of the 8 T cell receptor beta chains below was sequenced from the same sample in a study of regulatory T cells in long-lasting Graves disease. Time point defined: persistent/refractory GD, antithyroid drugs over 5 years with positive TRAb. The TCR library used RNA extracted from PBMCs. The authors built TCR beta libraries using iRepertoire HTBI primers and Arm-PCR of CDR3 regions. TCRdb re-called the multiplex PCR reads with MiXCR, one entry per CDR3 protein. The sample lists almost 350,000 distinct CDR3 sequences; around a fifth were seen once. Sample: peripheral blood mononuclear cells (PBMCs), taken when the disease was refractory, from a patient treated with antithyroid drugs. The receptors derive from a female donor with Graves disease.

To note about this clonotype: A read error is the likely source, as a far larger clone sits one nucleotide away. V usage is TRBV7-8 and J usage is TRBJ2-5; 13 nucleotides line up with TRBD2. The CDR3 has 16 residues. The germline CDR1 and CDR2 sequences are SGHVS and FQNEAQ. Trimming removed 5 bases from V and 1 base from J; junction bases left unmatched: 4. This chain's CDR3 is CASSAGTSGTQETQYF. DNA of the CDR3: TGTGCCAGCAGCGCTGGGACTAGCGGGACCCAAGAGACCCAGTACTTC.

With regard to this clonotype: Its ends do not fully match the called genes, so a read error is possible. The chain joins TRBV24-1 to TRBJ1-2, with D tentatively TRBD1 (5 bases). Germline CDR1 KGHDR, CDR2 SFDVKD. This CDR3 region has 16 residues. The CDR3 is CAASDAKGVGVYGYTF. As DNA, the CDR3 is TGTGCCGCCAGTGACGCGAAAGGGGTTGGTGTCTATGGCTACACCTTC.

Turning to this clonotype: It may be a read error: a sequence one base away is much more abundant. The rearrangement joins TRBV7-2 to TRBJ1-5, with no clear D. Germline assignment: CDR1 SGHTA and CDR2 FQGNSA. The CDR3 is 15 amino acids. The V end was cut by 5 bases, the J end by 3 bases, with 14 bases between. CDR3 DNA: TGTGCCAGCAGCCCGGAACAGTTGTTCAATCAGCCCCAGCATTTT. As protein: CASSPEQLFNQPQHF.

Notes on this clonotype: Since a far larger clone is one base different, this is likely a read error. The chain recombines TRBV28 with TRBJ1-2, with 10 bases matching TRBD1. The CDR3 has 17 residues. Germline CDR1 and CDR2: MDHEN and SYDVKM. V gave up 6 bases and J gave up 0 bases; unmatched junction bases: 10. The CDR3 loop is CASSRDRGSSPNYGYTF. The CDR3 DNA reads TGTGCCAGCAGCCGGGACAGGGGATCAAGCCCTAACTATGGCTACACCTTC.

At least ten counts were recorded for this clonotype. The gene calls are TRBV3-1 and TRBJ1-4; D possibly corresponds to TRBD1 (5 bases). With 4 bases removed from V and 10 bases from J, the gap between germline ends came to 13 bases. Germline V gene data show CDR1 as LGHDT and CDR2 as YNNKEL (reference sequence). This CDR3 region has 13 residues. The CDR3 coding sequence is TGTGCCAGCAGCCCCCGGGGGGACGGAAAACTGTTTTTT. Translated: CASSPRGDGKLFF.

Ten or more counts support this clonotype. V is TRBV28 and J is TRBJ2-7; a weak D match, TRBD1 (6 bases). The germline V and J ends were trimmed by 3 bases and 2 bases, with 11 bases remaining between them. Germline-derived CDR1 and CDR2 are MDHEN and SYDVKM. The CDR3 totals 14 residues. The CDR3 spells CASSFPDRPYEQYF. The CDR3, as DNA: TGTGCCAGCAGTTTCCCCGACAGGCCCTACGAGCAGTACTTC.

The sample holds many counts of this clonotype. This rearrangement joins TRBV12-3 or TRBV12-4 to TRBJ1-1; D ambiguous. This CDR3 is built from 13 residues. The V end was cut by 10 bases, the J end by 1 base, with 13 bases between. As DNA, the CDR3 is TGTGCCAATCAGCGGGCGGAGAACACTGAAGCTTTCTTT. Translated, it gives CANQRAENTEAFF.

This chain links TRBV15 with TRBJ2-2, with 9 bases matching TRBD1. This CDR3 comprises 16 residues. The ends lost 1 base at V and 0 bases at J; junction bases unmatched: 0. Per germline, CDR1 LNHNV and CDR2 YYDKDF (reference sequence). The CDR3 here is CATSRGDRANTGELFF. In nucleotides, the CDR3 is TGTGCCACCAGCAGAGGGGACAGGGCGAACACCGGGGAGCTGTTTTTT.